This record covers a single T cell receptor (beta chain). This clonotype was seen at least ten times. It lacks a known antigen. No much larger clonotype is one base removed from it; base qualities were not supplied. cDNA was synthesized by template-switch 5'RACE using a primer with a 10-nucleotide random unique molecular identifier that tagged each TCR transcript. Every sequencing run yielded over 170 million TCR-beta sequences covering 15-18 subjects. The RNeasy kit was used for extraction of total RNA. Using the KAPA Real-time Library Amplification kit, TCR-beta VDJ regions were amplified with primers for the TCR constant region and the 5'RACE anchor. A first PCR added sample indexes and Illumina adaptors, after which a second PCR increased the library yield. The roughly 650 bp TCR product was size-selected on a 2% E-gel SizeSelection system after Ampure bead purification. Before pooling, libraries had their quality checked on a Bioanalyzer, their concentration measured with Qubit, and their quantity determined with the Kapa Library Quantification kit. Libraries were sequenced paired-end 2 x 150 bp on an Illumina HiSeq 2500. To increase sequence diversity, roughly 24-31% phiX was spiked into each library pool. The paper's processing steps were these. The quality-filtered reads were processed with the UMI-based MiGEC pipeline, whose error correction step removed more than 80% of the raw TCR sequences. IMGT germline references were used for alignment of VDJ genes, and clonotypes were defined by a unique CDR3 amino acid sequence together with V-J genes. Clonal expansion, Shannon diversity and CDR3 relatedness (CalcPairwiseDistances, ClusterSamples) were evaluated with VDJtools, and phylogenetic trees were built with CLCbio workbench. Clones with at least 8 unique UMIs were defined as expanded, with this threshold being based on coefficient-of-variation modelling across technical triplicates. TCRdb applied fastp at Q25 and MiXCR to the public reads, then kept only in-frame beta chains. Rows merge per CDR3 protein into single entries with the most common DNA and genes. The authors' filters were not applied to this entry. In this sample the table shows 65,000 to 90,000 distinct CDR3 sequences, about 5.2% of which occur a single time. The ten largest clones take up around 2.3% of the sample.

The data stem from a study of neurological immune-mediated disorders (dated by TCRdb to about 2019). With regard to the full study: Among the approximately 34 multiple sclerosis patients, about 30 had relapsing-remitting MS and 3 had secondary progressive MS. The roughly 99 TCR-beta libraries covered PBMC samples along with longitudinal samples, technical triplicates, and paired sorted CD4+ and CD8+ T-cell subsets. Of the approximately 68 subjects in the cohort, about 15 were HAM/TSP patients, some 35 were multiple sclerosis patients, and some 20 were healthy controls. Using UMI-based sequencing, the study compared peripheral blood TCR-beta repertoires from patients with HTLV-I-associated myelopathy (HAM/TSP), patients with multiple sclerosis, and healthy controls. The study at large found these results: No identical CDR3 amino acid sequences were found to be shared among expanded clones across subjects, suggesting that TCR-beta repertoires were private in all groups. Phylogenetic analysis grouped repertoires from 18 of 34 MS patients into a cluster of related CDR3 sequences, suggesting a possible repertoire-level signature. TCR clonal expansion was highest in HAM/TSP patients and lowest in MS patients, with MS patients falling below even healthy controls. No clinical or MRI features were associated with the MS cluster, and the authors said that larger cohorts are needed.

For unsorted PBMC libraries, 2 million PBMCs were used after storage in RNAlater at -80 degrees C until RNA extraction. Multiple sclerosis patients were enrolled in a US clinical protocol evaluating disease progression by magnetic resonance imaging. Peripheral blood was subjected to Ficoll-Hypaque density gradient centrifugation to isolate PBMCs, which were then cryopreserved in liquid nitrogen. Between the V and J ends, shortened by 4 bases and 6 bases respectively, the junction contains 15 bases. Via the germline V gene, CDR1 is MDHEN and CDR2 SYDVKM. The CDR3 spans 15 residues, from the cysteine through the phenylalanine. Only the CDR3 part of the read is kept: 45 bases, read in frame from the first base.

The sequenced sample was PBMCs. This TCR was recovered from a woman in her twenties or thirties with multiple sclerosis. The chain joins TRBV28 to TRBJ2-2, with the D assignment possibly TRBD1 or TRBD2, given 7 matching bases for each. The bases read TGTGCCAGCAGTTCTGAACAGGGGAGGGCCGGGGAGCTGTTTTTT. This gives the protein CASSSEQGRAGELFF. Beyond the CDR3, the reference TRBV28 and TRBJ2-2 genes provide the residues; the full variable domain reads: DVKVTQSSRYLVKRTGEKVFLECVQDMDHENMFWYRQDPGLGLRLIYFSYDVKMKEKGDIPEGYSVSREKKERFSLILESASTNQTSMYLCASSSEQGRAGELFFGEGSRLTVL.